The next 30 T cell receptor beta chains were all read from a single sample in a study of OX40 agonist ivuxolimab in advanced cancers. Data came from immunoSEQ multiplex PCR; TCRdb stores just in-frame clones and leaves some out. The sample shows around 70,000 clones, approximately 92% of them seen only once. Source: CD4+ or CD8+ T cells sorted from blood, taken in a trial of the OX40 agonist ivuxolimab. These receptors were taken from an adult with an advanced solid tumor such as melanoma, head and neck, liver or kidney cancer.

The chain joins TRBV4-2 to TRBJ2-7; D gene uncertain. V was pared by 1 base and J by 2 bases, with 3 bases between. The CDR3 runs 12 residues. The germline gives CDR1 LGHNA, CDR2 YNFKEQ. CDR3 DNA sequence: TGTGCCAGCAGCCAAGTTCCCTACGAGCAGTACTTC. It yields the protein CASSQVPYEQYF.

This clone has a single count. CDR3 sequence (DNA): TGCGCCAGCAGCTGGAACAGGAACACTGAAGCTTTCTTT. It translates to CASSWNRNTEAFF. V is TRBV5-1 and J is TRBJ1-1; D ambiguous. Looked up from germline, CDR1 is SGHRS and CDR2 is YFSETQ. Deletions cut 3 bases from V and 1 base from J, with 7 bases between. The CDR3 covers 13 residues. The full variable domain, its missing parts supplied by reference TRBV5-1 and TRBJ1-1, is KAGVTQTPRYLIKTRGQQVTLSCSPISGHRSVSWYQQTPGQGLQFLFEYFSETQRNKGNFPGRFSGRQFSNSRSEMNVSTLELGDSALYLCASSWNRNTEAFFGQGTRLTVV.

The CDR3 nucleotides are TGTGCCAGCAGCCAGGGTAACGGTGTTGAAAAACTGTTTTTT. It codes for CASSQGNGVEKLFF. The chain links TRBV6-6 to TRBJ1-4; a weak D match, TRBD1 (5 bases). Looked up from germline, CDR1 is MNHNY and CDR2 is SVGAGI (reference sequence). Trimming stripped 6 bases from V and 7 bases from J, with 15 bases between. The CDR3 loop spans 14 amino acids.

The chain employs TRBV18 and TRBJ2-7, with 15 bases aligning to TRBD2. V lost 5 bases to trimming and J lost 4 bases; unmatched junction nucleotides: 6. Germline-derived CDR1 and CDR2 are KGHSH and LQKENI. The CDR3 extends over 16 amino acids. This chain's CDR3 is CASSRGTSGRLYEQYF. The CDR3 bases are TGTGCCAGCTCAAGGGGGACTAGCGGGAGGCTTTACGAGCAGTACTTC.

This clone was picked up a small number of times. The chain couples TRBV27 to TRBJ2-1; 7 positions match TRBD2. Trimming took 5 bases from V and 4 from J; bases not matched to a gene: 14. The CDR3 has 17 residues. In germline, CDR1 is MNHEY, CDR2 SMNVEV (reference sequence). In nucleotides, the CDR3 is TGTGCCAGCAGTCCATCCCGCGGAGCGGGGCTTTACAATGAGCAGTTCTTC. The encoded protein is CASSPSRGAGLYNEQFF.

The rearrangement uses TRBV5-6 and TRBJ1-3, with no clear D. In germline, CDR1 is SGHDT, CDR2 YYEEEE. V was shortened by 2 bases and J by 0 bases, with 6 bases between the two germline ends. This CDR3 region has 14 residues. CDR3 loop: CASSLELSGNTIYF. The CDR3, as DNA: TGTGCCAGCAGCTTAGAGCTCTCTGGAAACACCATATATTTT.

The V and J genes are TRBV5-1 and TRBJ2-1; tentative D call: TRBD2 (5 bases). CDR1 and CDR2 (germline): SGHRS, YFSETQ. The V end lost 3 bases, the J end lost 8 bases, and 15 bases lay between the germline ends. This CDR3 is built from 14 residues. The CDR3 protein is CASSSGLFRDEQFF. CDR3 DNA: TGCGCCAGCAGCTCTGGACTGTTTCGAGATGAGCAGTTCTTC.

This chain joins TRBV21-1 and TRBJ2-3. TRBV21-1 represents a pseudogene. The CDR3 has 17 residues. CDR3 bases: TGTGCCAGCAGCAAAGCGCTGAAGGGGACCCACACAGATACGCAGTATTTT. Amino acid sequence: CASSKALKGTHTDTQYF.

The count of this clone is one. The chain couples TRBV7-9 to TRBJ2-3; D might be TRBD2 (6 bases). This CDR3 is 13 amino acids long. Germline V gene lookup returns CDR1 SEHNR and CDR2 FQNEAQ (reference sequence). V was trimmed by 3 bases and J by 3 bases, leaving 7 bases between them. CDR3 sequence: CASSLGGTDTQYF. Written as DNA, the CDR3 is TGTGCCAGCAGCTTGGGGGGTACAGATACGCAGTATTTT.

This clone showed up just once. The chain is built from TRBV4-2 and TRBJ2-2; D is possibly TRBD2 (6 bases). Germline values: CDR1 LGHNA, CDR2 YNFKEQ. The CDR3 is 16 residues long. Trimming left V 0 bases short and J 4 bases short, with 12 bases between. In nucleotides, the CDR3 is TGTGCCAGCAGCCAAGAACCCGGGACTTTCACCGGGGAGCTGTTTTTT. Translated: CASSQEPGTFTGELFF.

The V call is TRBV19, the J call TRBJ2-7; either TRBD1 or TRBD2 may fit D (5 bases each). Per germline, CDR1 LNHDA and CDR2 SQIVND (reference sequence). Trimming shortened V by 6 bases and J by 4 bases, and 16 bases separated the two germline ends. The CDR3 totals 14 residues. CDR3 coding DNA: TGTGCCAGTAGAGGGACCGCGCCCTCGTACGAGCAGTACTTC. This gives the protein CASRGTAPSYEQYF.

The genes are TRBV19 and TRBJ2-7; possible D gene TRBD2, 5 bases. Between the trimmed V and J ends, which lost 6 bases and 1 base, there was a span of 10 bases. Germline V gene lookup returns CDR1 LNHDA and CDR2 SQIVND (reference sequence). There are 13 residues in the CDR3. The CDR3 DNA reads TGTGCCAGTAGACCGAGGGTTTCCTACGAGCAGTACTTC. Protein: CASRPRVSYEQYF.

DNA of the CDR3: TGCGCCAGCAGTTTAACCAGTGGACCAGATACGCAGTATTTT. Its protein product is CASSLTSGPDTQYF. The chain links TRBV10-1 to TRBJ2-3; D is unresolved. V lost 5 bases to trimming and J lost 4 bases, with 13 bases between them. The CDR3 has 14 residues. Germline V gene data show CDR1 as WNHNN and CDR2 as SYGVQD (reference sequence).

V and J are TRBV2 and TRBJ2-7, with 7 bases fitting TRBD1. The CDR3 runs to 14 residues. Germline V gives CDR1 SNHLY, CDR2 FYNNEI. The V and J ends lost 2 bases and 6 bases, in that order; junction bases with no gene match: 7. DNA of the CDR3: TGTGCCAGCAGTGAACGCGACAGGGTTTCCGAGCAGTACTTC. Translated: CASSERDRVSEQYF.

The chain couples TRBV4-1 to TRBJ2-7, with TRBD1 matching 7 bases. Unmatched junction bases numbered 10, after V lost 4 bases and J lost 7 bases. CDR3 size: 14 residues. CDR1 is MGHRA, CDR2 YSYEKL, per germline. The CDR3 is CASSLRQGVREQYF. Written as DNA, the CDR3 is TGCGCCAGCAGCCTCAGACAGGGCGTGAGAGAGCAGTACTTC.

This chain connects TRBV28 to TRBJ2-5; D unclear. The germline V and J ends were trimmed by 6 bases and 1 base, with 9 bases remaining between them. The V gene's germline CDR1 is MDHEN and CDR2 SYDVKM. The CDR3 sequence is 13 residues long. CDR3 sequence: CASREPVQETQYF. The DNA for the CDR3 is TGTGCCAGCAGGGAACCCGTCCAAGAGACCCAGTACTTC.

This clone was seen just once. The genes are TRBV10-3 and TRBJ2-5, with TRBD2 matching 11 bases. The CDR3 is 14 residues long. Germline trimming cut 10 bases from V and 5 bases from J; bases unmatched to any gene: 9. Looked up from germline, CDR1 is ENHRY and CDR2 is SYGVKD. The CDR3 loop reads CATKLAGVGETQYF. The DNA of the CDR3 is TGTGCCACGAAACTAGCGGGGGTGGGCGAGACCCAGTACTTC.

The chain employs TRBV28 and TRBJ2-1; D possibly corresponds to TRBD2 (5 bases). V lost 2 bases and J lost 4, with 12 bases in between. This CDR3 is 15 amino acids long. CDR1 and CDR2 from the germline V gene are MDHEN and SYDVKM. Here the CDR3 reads CASSLPSGAYNEQFF. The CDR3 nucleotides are TGTGCCAGCAGTTTACCGAGCGGAGCTTACAATGAGCAGTTCTTC. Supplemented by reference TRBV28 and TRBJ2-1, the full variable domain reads DVKVTQSSRYLVKRTGEKVFLECVQDMDHENMFWYRQDPGLGLRLIYFSYDVKMKEKGDIPEGYSVSREKKERFSLILESASTNQTSMYLCASSLPSGAYNEQFFGPGTRLTVL.

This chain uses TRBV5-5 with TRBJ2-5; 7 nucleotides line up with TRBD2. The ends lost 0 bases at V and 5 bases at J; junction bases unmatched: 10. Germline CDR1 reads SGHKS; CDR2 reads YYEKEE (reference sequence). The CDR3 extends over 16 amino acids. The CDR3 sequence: CASSLAVRREQETQYF. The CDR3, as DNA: TGTGCCAGCAGCTTGGCCGTGCGGCGGGAGCAGGAGACCCAGTACTTC.

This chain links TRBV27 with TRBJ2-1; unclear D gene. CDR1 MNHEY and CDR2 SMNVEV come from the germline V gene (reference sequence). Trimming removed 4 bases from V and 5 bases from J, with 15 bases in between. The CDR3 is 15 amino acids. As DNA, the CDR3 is TGTGCCAGCAGTTCGCGACCTTACTTAGACAATGAGCAGTTCTTC. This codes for CASSSRPYLDNEQFF.

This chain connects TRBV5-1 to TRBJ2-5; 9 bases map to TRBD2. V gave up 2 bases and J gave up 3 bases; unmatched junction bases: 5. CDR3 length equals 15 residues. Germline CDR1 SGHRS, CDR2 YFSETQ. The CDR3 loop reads CASSFGASGEETQYF. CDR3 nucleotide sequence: TGCGCCAGCAGCTTCGGTGCTAGCGGGGAAGAGACCCAGTACTTC.

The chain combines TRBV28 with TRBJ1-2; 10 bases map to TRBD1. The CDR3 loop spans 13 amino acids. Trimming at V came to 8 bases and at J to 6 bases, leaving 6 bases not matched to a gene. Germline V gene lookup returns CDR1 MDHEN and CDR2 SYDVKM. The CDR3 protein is CASLRQGADGYTF. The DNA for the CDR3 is TGTGCCAGCCTCCGACAGGGGGCTGATGGCTACACCTTC.

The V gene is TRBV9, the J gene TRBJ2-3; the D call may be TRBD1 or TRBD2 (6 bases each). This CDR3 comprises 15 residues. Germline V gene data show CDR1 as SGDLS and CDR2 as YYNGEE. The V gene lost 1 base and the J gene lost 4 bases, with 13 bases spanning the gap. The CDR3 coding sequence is TGTGCCAGCAGCGTATGGAAGGGGGGATCAGATACGCAGTATTTT. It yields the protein CASSVWKGGSDTQYF. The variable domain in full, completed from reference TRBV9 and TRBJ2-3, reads DSGVTQTPKHLITATGQRVTLRCSPRSGDLSVYWYQQSLDQGLQFLIQYYNGEERAKGNILERFSAQQFPDLHSELNLSSLELGDSALYFCASSVWKGGSDTQYFGPGTRLTVL.

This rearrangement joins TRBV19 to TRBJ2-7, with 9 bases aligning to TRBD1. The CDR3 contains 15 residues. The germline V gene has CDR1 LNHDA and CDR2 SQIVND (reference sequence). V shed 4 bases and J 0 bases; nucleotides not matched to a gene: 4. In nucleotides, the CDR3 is TGTGCCAGTAGTACACGGACAGGGGACTCCTACGAGCAGTACTTC. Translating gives CASSTRTGDSYEQYF.

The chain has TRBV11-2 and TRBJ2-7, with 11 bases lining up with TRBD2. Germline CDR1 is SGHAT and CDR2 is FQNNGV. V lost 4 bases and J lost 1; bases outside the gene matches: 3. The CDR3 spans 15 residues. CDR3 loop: CASSSTSGGSYEQYF. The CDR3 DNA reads TGTGCCAGCAGCTCTACTAGCGGGGGATCCTACGAGCAGTACTTC.

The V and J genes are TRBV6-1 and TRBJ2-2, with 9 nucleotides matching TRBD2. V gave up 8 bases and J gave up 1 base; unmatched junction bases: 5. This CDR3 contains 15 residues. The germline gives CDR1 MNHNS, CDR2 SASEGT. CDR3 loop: CASGQLAGNTGELFF. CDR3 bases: TGTGCCAGCGGTCAACTAGCGGGGAACACCGGGGAGCTGTTTTTT.

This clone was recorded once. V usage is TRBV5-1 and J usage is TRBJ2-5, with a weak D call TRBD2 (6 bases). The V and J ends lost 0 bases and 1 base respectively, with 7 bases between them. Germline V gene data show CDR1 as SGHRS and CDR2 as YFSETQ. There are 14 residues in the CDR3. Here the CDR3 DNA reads TGCGCCAGCAGCTTGGGAGCGGGCCAAGAGACCCAGTACTTC. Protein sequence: CASSLGAGQETQYF. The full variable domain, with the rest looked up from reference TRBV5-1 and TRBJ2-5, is KAGVTQTPRYLIKTRGQQVTLSCSPISGHRSVSWYQQTPGQGLQFLFEYFSETQRNKGNFPGRFSGRQFSNSRSEMNVSTLELGDSALYLCASSLGAGQETQYFGPGTRLLVL.

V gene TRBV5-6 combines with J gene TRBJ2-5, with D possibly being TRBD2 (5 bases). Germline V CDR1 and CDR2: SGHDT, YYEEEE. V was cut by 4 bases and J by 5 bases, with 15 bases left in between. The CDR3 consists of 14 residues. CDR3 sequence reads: CASSPDFARETQYF. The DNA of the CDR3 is TGTGCCAGCAGCCCGGACTTCGCTCGGGAGACCCAGTACTTC.

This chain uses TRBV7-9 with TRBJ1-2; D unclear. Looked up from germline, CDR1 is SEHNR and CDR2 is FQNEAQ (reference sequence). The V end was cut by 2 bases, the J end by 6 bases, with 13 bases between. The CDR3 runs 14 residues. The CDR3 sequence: CASSLIRRNDGYTF. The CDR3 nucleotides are TGTGCCAGCAGCTTAATCAGACGGAACGATGGCTACACCTTC.

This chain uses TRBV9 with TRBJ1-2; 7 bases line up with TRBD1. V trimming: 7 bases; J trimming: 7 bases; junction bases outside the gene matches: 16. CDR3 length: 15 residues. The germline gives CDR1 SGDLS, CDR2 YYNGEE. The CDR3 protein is CASARDEEGAPGYTF. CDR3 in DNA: TGTGCCAGCGCCCGGGACGAGGAGGGGGCGCCTGGCTACACCTTC.